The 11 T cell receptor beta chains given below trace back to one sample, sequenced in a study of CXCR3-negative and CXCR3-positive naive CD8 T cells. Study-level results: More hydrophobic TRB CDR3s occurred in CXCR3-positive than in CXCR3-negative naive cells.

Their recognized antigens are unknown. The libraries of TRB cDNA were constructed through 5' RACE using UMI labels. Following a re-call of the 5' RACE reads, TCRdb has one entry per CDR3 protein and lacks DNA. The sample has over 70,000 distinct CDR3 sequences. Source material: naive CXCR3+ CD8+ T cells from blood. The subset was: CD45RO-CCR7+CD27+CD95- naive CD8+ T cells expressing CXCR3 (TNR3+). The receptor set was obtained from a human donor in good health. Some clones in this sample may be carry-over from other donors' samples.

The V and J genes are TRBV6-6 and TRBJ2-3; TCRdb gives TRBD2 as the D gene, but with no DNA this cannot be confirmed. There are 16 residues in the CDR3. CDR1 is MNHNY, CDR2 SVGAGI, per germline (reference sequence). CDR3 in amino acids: CASSYVGLAGTDTQYF.

The CDR3 sequence is CASSRRPYEQYF. The chain carries TRBV28 and TRBJ2-7. The CDR3 sequence is 12 residues long. The germline V gene encodes CDR1 MDHEN and CDR2 SYDVKM.

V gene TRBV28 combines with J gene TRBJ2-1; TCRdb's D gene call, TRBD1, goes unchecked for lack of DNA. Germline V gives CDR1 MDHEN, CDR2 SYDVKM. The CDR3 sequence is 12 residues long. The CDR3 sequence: CASSPRGVEQFF. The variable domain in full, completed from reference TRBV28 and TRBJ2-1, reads DVKVTQSSRYLVKRTGEKVFLECVQDMDHENMFWYRQDPGLGLRLIYFSYDVKMKEKGDIPEGYSVSREKKERFSLILESASTNQTSMYLCASSPRGVEQFFGPGTRLTVL.

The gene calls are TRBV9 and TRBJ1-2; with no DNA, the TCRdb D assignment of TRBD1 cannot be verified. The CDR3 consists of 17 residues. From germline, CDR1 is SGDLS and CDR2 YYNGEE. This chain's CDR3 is CASSVEDRALANYGYTF.

The CDR3 here is CSVEVVLADFSYNEQFF. The chain carries TRBV29-1 and TRBJ2-1; TCRdb gives TRBD2 as the D gene, but with no DNA this cannot be confirmed. Germline V lookup: CDR1 SQVTM, CDR2 ANQGSEA. The CDR3 runs 17 residues.

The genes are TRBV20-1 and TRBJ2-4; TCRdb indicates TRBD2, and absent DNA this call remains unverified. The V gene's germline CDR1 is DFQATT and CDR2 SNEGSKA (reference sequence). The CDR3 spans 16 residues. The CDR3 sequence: CSARSSRRGAKNIQYF.

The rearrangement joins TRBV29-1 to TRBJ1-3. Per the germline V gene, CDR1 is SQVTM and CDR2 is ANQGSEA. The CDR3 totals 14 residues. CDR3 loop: CSVRRTGSGNTIYF.

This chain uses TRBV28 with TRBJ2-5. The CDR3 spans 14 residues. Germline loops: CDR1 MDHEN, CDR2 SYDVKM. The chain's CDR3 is CASSSDRHQESQYF.

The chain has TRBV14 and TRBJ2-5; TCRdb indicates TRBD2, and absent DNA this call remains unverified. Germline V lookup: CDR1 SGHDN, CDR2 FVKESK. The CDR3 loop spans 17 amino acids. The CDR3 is CASSQEWTSGLQETQYF. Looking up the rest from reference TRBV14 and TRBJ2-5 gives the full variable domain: EAGVTQFPSHSVIEKGQTVTLRCDPISGHDNLYWYRRVMGKEIKFLLHFVKESKQDESGMPNNRFLAERTGGTYSTLKVQPAELEDSGVYFCASSQEWTSGLQETQYFGPGTRLLVL.

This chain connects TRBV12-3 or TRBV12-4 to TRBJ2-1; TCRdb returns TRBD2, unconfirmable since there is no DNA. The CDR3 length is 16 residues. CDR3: CASSWTSGSSYNEQFF.

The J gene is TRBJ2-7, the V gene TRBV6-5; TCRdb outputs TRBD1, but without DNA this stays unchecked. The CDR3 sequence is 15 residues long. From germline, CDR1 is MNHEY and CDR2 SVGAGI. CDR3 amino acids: CASSYGQGARYEQYF.